This T cell receptor (beta chain) was identified during a study of shared clonotypes between healthy human individuals. There were no recent acute infections or vaccinations among the donors, who were healthy HIV-negative adults. Those who donated, Caucasian adults without exception, all lived in Nashville, Tennessee. CDR3 length: 15 residues. J was trimmed by 5 bases and V by 3 bases; bases with no gene match: 6. CDR1 and CDR2 from the germline V gene are ENHRY and SYGVKD. An even split of each subset's genomic DNA across several immunoSEQ plates was performed. Profiled with immunoSEQ multiplex PCR; TCRdb holds only in-frame clones, not every one. This table has roughly 2.2 million clones, about nine tenths appearing once.

This clonotype originated in a man between 18 and 29 years old in good health. Some clones in this sample may be carry-over from other donors' samples. The chain joins TRBV10-3 to TRBJ1-4; TRBD1 matches 7 bases. Sequencing input: naive CD4+ T cells from PBMCs. Subset given: CD45RA+ positively selected. This CDR3 is CAISETGTVNEKLFF. The DNA for the CDR3 is TGTGCCATCAGTGAAACCGGGACAGTAAATGAAAAACTGTTTTTT.